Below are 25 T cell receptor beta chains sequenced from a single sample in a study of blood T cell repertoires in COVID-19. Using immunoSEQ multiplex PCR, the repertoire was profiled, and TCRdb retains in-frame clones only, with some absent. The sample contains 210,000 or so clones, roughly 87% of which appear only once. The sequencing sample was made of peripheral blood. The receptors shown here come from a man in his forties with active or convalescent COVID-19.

The DNA for the CDR3 is TGTGCCAGCAGCGGGACTCATGAAAAACTGTTTTTT. Residues: CASSGTHEKLFF. The chain recombines TRBV12-3 or TRBV12-4 with TRBJ1-4, with D tentatively TRBD1 (5 bases). CDR3 length: 12 amino acids. V was pared by 6 bases and J by 6 bases, with 8 bases between.

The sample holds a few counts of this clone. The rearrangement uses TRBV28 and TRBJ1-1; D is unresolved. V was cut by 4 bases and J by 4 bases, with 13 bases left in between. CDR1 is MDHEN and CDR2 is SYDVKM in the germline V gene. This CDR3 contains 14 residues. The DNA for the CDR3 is TGTGCCAGCAGTTCTCCGGGGTTAGGCACTGAAGCTTTCTTT. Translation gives CASSSPGLGTEAFF.

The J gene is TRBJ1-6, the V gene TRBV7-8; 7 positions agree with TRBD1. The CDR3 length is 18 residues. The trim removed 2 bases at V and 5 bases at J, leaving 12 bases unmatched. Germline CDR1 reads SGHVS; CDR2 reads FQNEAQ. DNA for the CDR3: TGTGCCAGCAGCTTATTAGACAGGGAGGAGCAAAATAATTCACCCCTCCACTTT. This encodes CASSLLDREEQNNSPLHF.

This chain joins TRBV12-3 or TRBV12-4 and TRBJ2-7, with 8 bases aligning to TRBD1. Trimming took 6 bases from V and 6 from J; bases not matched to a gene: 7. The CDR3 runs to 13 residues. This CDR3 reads CASSSMTGAEQYF. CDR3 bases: TGTGCCAGCAGCTCGATGACAGGGGCCGAGCAGTACTTC.

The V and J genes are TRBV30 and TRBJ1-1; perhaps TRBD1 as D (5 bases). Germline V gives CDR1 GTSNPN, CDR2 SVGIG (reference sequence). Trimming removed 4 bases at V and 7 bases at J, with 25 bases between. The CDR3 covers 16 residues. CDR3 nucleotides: TGTGCCTGGATCGGACATTACGGCCCCTCGTTCGGTGAAGCTTTCTTT. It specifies CAWIGHYGPSFGEAFF.

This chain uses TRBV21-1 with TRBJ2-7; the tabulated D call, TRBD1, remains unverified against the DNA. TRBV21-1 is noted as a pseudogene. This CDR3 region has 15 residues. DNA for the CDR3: TGTGCCAGCAGCCCGCGACAGGGGAGCTCCTACGAGCAGTACTTC. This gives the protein CASSPRQGSSYEQYF.

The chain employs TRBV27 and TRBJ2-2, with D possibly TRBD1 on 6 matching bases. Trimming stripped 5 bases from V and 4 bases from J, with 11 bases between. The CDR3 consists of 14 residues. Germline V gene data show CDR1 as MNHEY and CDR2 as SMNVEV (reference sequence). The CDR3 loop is CASSPTRGTGELFF. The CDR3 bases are TGTGCCAGCAGTCCCACCAGGGGCACCGGGGAGCTGTTTTTT.

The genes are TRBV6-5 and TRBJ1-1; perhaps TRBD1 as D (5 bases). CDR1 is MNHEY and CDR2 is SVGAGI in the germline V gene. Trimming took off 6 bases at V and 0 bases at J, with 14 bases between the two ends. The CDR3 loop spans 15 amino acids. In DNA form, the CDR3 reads TGTGCCAGCAGGAGATTTCAGGGTCTGAACACTGAAGCTTTCTTT. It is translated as CASRRFQGLNTEAFF.

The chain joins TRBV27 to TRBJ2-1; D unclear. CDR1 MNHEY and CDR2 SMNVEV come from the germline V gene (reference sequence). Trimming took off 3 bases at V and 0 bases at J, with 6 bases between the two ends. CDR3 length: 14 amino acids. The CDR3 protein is CASSFFSSYNEQFF. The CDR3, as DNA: TGTGCCAGCAGTTTCTTCAGCTCCTACAATGAGCAGTTCTTC.

The chain's CDR3 is CASRTDRNNEQFF. The CDR3 DNA reads as TGTGCCAGCAGGACCGACAGGAACAATGAGCAGTTCTTC. V is TRBV6-5 and J is TRBJ2-1, with D perhaps matching TRBD1 (6 bases). Germline CDR1 and CDR2: MNHEY and SVGAGI. Trimming pared 6 bases from V and 5 bases from J, leaving 11 bases between. CDR3 length equals 13 residues.

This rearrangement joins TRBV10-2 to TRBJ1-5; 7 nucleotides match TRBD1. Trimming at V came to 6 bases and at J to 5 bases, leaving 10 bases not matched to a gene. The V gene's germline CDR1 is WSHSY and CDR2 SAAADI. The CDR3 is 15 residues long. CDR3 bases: TGCGCCAGCAGGGGAGAGGGGGCCAGTCATCAGCCCCAGCATTTT. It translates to CASRGEGASHQPQHF.

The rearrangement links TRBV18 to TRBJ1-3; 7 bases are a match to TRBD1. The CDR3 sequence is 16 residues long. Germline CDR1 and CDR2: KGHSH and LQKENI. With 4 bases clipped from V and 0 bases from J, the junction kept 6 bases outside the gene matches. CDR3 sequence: CASSQNDRASGNTIYF. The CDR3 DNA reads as TGTGCCAGCTCACAGAACGACAGGGCCTCTGGAAACACCATATATTTT.

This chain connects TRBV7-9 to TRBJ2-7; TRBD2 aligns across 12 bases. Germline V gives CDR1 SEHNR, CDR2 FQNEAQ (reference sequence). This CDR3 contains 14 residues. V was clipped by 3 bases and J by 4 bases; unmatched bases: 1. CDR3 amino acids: CASSLLAGGYEQYF. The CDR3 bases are TGTGCCAGCAGCTTGCTAGCGGGAGGGTACGAGCAGTACTTC. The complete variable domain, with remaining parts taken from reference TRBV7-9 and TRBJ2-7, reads DTGVSQNPRHKITKRGQNVTFRCDPISEHNRLYWYRQTLGQGPEFLTYFQNEAQLEKSRLLSDRFSAERPKGSFSTLEIQRTEQGDSAMYLCASSLLAGGYEQYFGPGTRLTVT.

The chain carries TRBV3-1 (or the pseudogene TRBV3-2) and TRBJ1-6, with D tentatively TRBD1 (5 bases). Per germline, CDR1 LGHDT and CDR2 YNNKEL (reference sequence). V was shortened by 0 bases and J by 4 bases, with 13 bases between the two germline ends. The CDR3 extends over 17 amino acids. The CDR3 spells CASSQDWGGIYNSPLHF. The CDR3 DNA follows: TGTGCCAGCAGCCAAGATTGGGGGGGAATATATAATTCACCCCTCCACTTT.

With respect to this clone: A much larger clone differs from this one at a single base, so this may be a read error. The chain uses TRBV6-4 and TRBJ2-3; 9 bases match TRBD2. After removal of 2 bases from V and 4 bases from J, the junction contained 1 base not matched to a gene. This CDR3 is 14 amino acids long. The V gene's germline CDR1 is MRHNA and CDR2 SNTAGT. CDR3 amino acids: CASSDAGGPDTQYF. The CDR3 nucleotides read TGTGCCAGCAGTGACGCGGGGGGGCCAGATACGCAGTATTTT.

CDR3 in DNA: TGCGCCAGCAGCAGGGACCCGGGGGGGGACACAGATACGCAGTATTTT. Its translation: CASSRDPGGDTDTQYF. V and J are TRBV5-1 and TRBJ2-3; 8 bases map to TRBD2. The CDR3 contains 16 residues. Germline values: CDR1 SGHRS, CDR2 YFSETQ. With 4 bases clipped from V and 2 bases from J, the junction kept 9 bases outside the gene matches.

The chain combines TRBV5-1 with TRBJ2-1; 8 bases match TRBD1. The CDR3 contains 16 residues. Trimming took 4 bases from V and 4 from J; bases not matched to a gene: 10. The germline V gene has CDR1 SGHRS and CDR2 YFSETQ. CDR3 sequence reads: CASSAGQGAVYNEQFF. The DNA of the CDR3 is TGCGCCAGCAGCGCCGGCCAGGGGGCCGTTTACAATGAGCAGTTCTTC. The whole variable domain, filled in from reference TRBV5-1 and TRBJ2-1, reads KAGVTQTPRYLIKTRGQQVTLSCSPISGHRSVSWYQQTPGQGLQFLFEYFSETQRNKGNFPGRFSGRQFSNSRSEMNVSTLELGDSALYLCASSAGQGAVYNEQFFGPGTRLTVL.

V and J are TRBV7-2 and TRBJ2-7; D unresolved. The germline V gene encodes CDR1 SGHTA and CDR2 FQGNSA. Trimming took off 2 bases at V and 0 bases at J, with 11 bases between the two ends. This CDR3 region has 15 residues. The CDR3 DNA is TGTGCCAGCAGCTTACAGGCACTCGCCTCCTACGAGCAGTACTTC. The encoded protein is CASSLQALASYEQYF.

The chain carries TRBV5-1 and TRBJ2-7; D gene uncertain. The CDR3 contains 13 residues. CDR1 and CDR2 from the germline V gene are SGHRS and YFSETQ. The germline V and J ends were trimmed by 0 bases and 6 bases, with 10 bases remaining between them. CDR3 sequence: CASSLAWAREQYF. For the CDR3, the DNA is TGCGCCAGCAGCTTGGCCTGGGCGCGCGAGCAGTACTTC.

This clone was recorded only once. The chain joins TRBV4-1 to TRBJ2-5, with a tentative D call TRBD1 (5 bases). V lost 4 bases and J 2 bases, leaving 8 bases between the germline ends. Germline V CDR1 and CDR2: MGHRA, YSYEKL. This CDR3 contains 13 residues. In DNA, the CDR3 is TGCGCCAGCAGCCCCAGGGAACAAGAGACCCAGTACTTC. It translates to CASSPREQETQYF.

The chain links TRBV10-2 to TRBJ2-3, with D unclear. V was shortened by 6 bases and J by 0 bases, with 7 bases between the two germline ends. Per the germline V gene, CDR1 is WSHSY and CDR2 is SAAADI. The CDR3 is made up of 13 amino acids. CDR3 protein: CASRETSTDTQYF. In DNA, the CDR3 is TGCGCCAGCAGGGAGACTAGCACAGATACGCAGTATTTT.

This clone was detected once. The DNA for the CDR3 is TGCGCCAGCAGTTCAAGACAGGGCCTCTCCTACGAGCAGTACTTC. Protein sequence: CASSSRQGLSYEQYF. The gene calls are TRBV4-1 and TRBJ2-7, with 7 bases lining up with TRBD1. With V trimmed by 6 bases and J by 0 bases, 8 bases remained unmatched. The germline V gene encodes CDR1 MGHRA and CDR2 YSYEKL. CDR3 length: 15 amino acids.

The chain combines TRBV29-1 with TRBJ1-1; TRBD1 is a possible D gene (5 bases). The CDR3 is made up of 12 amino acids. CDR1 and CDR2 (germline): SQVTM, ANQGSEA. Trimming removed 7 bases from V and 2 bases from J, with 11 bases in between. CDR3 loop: CSAGASNTEAFF. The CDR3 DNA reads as TGCAGCGCTGGGGCATCCAACACTGAAGCTTTCTTT.

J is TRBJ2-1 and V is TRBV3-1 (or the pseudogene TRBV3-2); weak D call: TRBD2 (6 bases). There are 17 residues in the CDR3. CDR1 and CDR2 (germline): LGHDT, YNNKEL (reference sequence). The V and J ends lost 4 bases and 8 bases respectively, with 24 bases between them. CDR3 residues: CASSRLRSGRLSDEQFF. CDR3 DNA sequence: TGTGCCAGCAGCCGCCTACGAAGCGGGCGACTTTCCGATGAGCAGTTCTTC.

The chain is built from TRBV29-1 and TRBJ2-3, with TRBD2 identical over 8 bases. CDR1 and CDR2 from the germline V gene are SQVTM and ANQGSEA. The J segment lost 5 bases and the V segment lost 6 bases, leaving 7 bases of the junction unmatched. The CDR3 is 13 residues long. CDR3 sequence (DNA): TGCAGCGTAGGAGCGGGAGAGATAGATACGCAGTATTTT. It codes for CSVGAGEIDTQYF.